This T cell receptor (beta chain) derives from a study of T-cell memory formation after mild COVID-19. Study conclusions and caveats: CD4+ clones that contracted lay mainly in CM and EM; CD8+ ones lay in EMRA. Memory from before infection featured some responding clones, which suggests cross-reactive memory joined.

TCRdb reprocessed the 5' RACE reads with MiXCR, giving one entry per CDR3 protein. The sample gives approximately 500,000 distinct CDR3 sequences, about 23% of which show up once; 12% is in the top ten. With regard to this clonotype: Its antigen remains unknown.

The CDR3 runs to 12 residues. The V gene's germline CDR1 is SGHRS and CDR2 YFSETQ. V lost 4 bases to trimming and J lost 5 bases, with 9 bases between them. This chain connects TRBV5-1 to TRBJ1-1; TRBD1 is a possible D gene (5 bases). Specimen: PBMCs or a T cell subset sorted from them (not recorded which). This clonotype originated in an adult woman who had mild COVID-19 (a few samples of this study predate the infection). Cell type and time point are not known. The CDR3 here is CASSREGTEAFF. CDR3 nucleotide sequence: TGCGCCAGCAGCAGGGAGGGGACTGAAGCTTTCTTT.